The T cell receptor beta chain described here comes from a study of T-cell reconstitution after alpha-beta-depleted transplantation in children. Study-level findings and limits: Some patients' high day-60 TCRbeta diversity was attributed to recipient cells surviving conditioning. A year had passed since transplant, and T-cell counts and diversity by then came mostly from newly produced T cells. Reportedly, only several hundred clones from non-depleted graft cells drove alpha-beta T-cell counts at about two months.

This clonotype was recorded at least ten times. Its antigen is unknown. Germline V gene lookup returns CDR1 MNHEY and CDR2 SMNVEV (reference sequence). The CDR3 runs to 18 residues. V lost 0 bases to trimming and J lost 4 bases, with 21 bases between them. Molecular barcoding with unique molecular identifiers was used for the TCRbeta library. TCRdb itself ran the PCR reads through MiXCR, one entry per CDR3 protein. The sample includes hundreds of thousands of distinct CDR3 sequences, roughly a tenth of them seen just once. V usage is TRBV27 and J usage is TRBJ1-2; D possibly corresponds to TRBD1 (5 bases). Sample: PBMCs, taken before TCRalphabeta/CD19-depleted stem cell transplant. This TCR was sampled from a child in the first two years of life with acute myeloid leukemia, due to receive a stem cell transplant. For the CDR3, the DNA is TGTGCCAGCAGTTTATCCCCCGGGGCTAAAGGGCCATTCTATGGCTACACCTTC. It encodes CASSLSPGAKGPFYGYTF.